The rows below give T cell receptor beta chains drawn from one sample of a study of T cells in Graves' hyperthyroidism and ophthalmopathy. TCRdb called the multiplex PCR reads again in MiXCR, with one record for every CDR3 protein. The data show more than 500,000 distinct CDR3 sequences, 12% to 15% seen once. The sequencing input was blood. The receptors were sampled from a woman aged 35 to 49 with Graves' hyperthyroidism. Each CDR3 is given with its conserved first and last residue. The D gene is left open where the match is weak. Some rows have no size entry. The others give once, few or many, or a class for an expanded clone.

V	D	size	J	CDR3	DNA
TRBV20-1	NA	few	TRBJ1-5	CSARKGGSDSNQPQHF	TGCAGTGCTAGAAAAGGGGGGTCCGATAGCAATCAGCCCCAGCATTTT
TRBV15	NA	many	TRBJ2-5	CATSRDGGIQETQYF	TGTGCCACCAGCAGAGATGGGGGTATACAAGAGACCCAGTACTTC
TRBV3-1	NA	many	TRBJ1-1	CASSPEHVNTEAFF	TGTGCCAGCAGCCCCGAACACGTGAACACTGAAGCTTTCTTT
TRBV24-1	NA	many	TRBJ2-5	CATSDLLGGLETQYF	TGTGCCACCAGTGATTTGCTCGGGGGGCTGGAGACCCAGTACTTC
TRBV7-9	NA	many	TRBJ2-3	CASSFGLASDTQYF	TGTGCCAGCAGCTTCGGGCTAGCCTCAGATACGCAGTATTTT
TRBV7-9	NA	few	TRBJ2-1	CASSERLGPNGQFF	TGTGCCAGCAGCGAAAGACTAGGCCCAAATGGGCAGTTCTTC
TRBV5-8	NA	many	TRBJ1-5	CASSSDKYQPQHF	TGTGCCAGCAGCTCGGACAAGTATCAGCCCCAGCATTTT
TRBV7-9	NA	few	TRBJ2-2	CASSADTGELFF	TGTGCCAGCAGCGCAGACACCGGGGAGCTGTTTTTT
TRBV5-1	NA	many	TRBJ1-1	CASSLEGDEAFF	TGCGCCAGCAGCTTGGAGGGAGATGAAGCTTTCTTT
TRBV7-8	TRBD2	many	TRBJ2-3	CASSPSGRYASTDTQYF	TGTGCCAGCAGCCCTAGCGGGAGGTACGCTAGCACAGATACGCAGTATTTT
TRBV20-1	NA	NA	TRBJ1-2	CSATVGGYGYTF	TGCAGCGCAACAGTGGGGGGCTATGGCTACACCTTC
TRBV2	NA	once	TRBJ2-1	CASSPAGTDVNEQFF	TGTGCCAGCAGCCCGGCTGGGACGGACGTCAATGAGCAGTTCTTC
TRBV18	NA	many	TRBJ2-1	CASSQDSNYYNEQFF	TGTGCCAGCTCCCAAGACAGCAATTACTACAATGAGCAGTTCTTC
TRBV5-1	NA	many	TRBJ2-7	CASSLVGGMPSLYEQYF	TGCGCCAGCAGCTTGGTTGGCGGGATGCCTTCTCTCTACGAGCAGTACTTC
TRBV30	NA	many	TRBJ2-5	CAWSVLAGQETQYF	TGTGCCTGGAGTGTATTGGCGGGCCAAGAGACCCAGTACTTC
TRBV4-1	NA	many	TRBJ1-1	CASSQSILYTEAFF	TGCGCCAGCAGCCAATCCATACTCTACACTGAAGCTTTCTTT
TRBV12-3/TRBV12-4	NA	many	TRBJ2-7	CASSFGQVNEQYF	TGTGCCAGCAGTTTCGGGCAGGTAAACGAGCAGTACTTC
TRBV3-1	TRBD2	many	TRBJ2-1	CASSQDFAGVSSYNEQFF	TGTGCCAGCAGCCAAGATTTCGCGGGGGTTAGTTCCTACAATGAGCAGTTCTTC